A few counts support the clone carrying this T cell receptor beta chain. This sample also contains other DNA sequences that code for the same CDR3. This sample was taken from a study of shared clonotypes between healthy human individuals. Germline-derived CDR1 and CDR2 are SQVTM and ANQGSEA. There are 13 residues in the CDR3. V was clipped by 3 bases and J by 1 base, with 9 bases between them. Repertoires were generated with immunoSEQ multiplex PCR, while TCRdb's copy carries only in-frame clones and drops some. The sample carries a few million clones, 90% to 96% recorded once. The source of this sequence is a young man in good health. Sequenced: naive CD4+ T cells sorted from blood. The subset was: CD45RA+ positively selected. The gene calls are TRBV29-1 and TRBJ1-1, with a possible D match to TRBD1 (6 bases). The CDR3 loop is CSVEVQGNTEAFF. DNA for the CDR3: TGCAGCGTTGAGGTACAGGGGAACACTGAAGCTTTCTTT.